This T cell receptor beta chain comes out of a study of graft-versus-host responses after intestinal transplantation (dated by TCRdb to about 2021). General notes on the study: The transplants that recipients received were multivisceral, liver-intestinal, or isolated intestinal. Instead of going to the commercial service, samples from a few later patients were sequenced in-house on an Illumina MiSeq and processed with MiXCR. Of the 20 to 30 intestinal transplant recipients enrolled in the cohort, one of whom was a retransplant, a few patients without pretransplant specimens were excluded. Alloreactive clones were identified by sequencing pre-transplant mixed lymphocyte reaction products and comparing them with unstimulated pre-transplant donor and recipient T cells. Every recipient was given anti-thymocyte globulin induction, then maintenance tacrolimus and steroids for about three years. Donor T cell macrochimerism was defined as a peak of at least 4% donor T cells among recipient peripheral blood mononuclear cells. After intestinal transplantation, graft-versus-host and host-versus-graft alloreactive T cell clones in the graft, circulation and bone marrow were tracked using bulk TCR-beta CDR3 sequencing. The investigation overall reported the following: GvH clones were found in recipient bone marrow, and some of the GvH clones appeared earlier in ileal mucosa or blood, which is consistent with an intestinal mucosal origin. Conclusions were limited by the relatively low number and heterogeneity of intestinal transplant patients. In the allografts of patients with donor T cell macrochimerism, GvH to HvG T cell clonal ratios were high. Peak levels of circulating GvH clones were associated with declines in HvG clones early after transplant.

The sample holds one count of this clone. What this receptor recognizes is not known. No much larger clone exists at a distance of one base, and base qualities are not known. Libraries were made using the immunoSEQ multiplex PCR assay. For most patients, genomic DNA was isolated with the Qiagen DNeasy Blood and Tissue Kit and sent frozen to Adaptive Biotechnologies for TCR sequencing. For most patients, genomic DNA was subjected to high-throughput TCR-beta CDR3 sequencing by Adaptive Biotechnologies. The source study handled its data this way. Adaptive's ImmunoSEQ software was the source of the TCR sequencing data for 18 patients, while three other patients were processed with MiXCR and VDJtools. CD4 versus CD8 sorting errors were corrected by removing sequences found in both subsets at a frequency ratio below 5:1. CDR3 nucleotide sequences shared by donor and recipient were removed because the origin of these sequences could not be assigned. To count as alloreactive, a clone needed at least 2-fold expansion over unstimulated cells and a minimum CFSE-low frequency of 0.002% (template counts) or 0.001% (read counts). Mappable clones were those detected in sequenced pre-transplant spleen, lymph node, or MLR CFSE-low populations of the donor or recipient. Cumulative frequency of alloreactive clones was calculated as a percentage of all sequences weighted by copy number. TCRdb carries this immuneACCESS record with in-frame sequences only. Its versions omit some clonotypes, under half of them owing to an unresolved V gene in the studies checked, with the rest unexplained. V and J calls and clone size are given by that table; D and trimming were obtained from the DNA. This sample is represented by some 70,000 clones; roughly 84% of them were singletons. The ten largest clones take up 7.5% to 8.5% of the sample.

Taken with the paper, the label for time point translates to: cells obtained before transplantation from donor or recipient. CD3+CD4+ and CD3+CD8+ populations were FACS-sorted from unstimulated pre-transplant donor and recipient cells taken from spleen or lymph nodes. The sample consisted of unstimulated CD8+ T cells sorted from spleen or lymph node cells, taken before transplant. This sequence originates from a human donor who was the organ donor for an intestinal transplant.

The DNA sequence is TGCGCCAGCAGTGAGGGGCCCTATTACGAGCAGTACTTC. It codes for CASSEGPYYEQYF. The sequence links TRBV10-1 to TRBJ2-7, with an unclear D gene assignment. V drops 2 bases and J drops 4 bases, leaving 9 bases in between. The CDR3 has 13 amino acids, counting the end cysteine and phenylalanine. Solely the CDR3 DNA is kept, with 39 bases framed from the first base. Looking up the germline V gene (reference sequence) yields CDR1 WNHNN and CDR2 SYGVQD.